What follows is one TCR beta chain and its context. This sample is drawn from a study of control samples from healthy donors and cancer patients. TCRdb keeps only in-frame clones here, not all; method: immunoSEQ multiplex PCR. The sample gives around 42,000 clones, over 65% of which show up once; about 50% is in the top ten. The CDR3 runs to 13 residues. Looked up from germline, CDR1 is SQVTM and CDR2 is ANQGSEA. The V gene end was trimmed by 5 bases and the J gene end by 5 bases; junction bases not matched to a gene: 6. The material sequenced was blood. The J gene is TRBJ2-5, the V gene TRBV29-1; 9 nucleotides agree with TRBD1. The source is a man aged 55 to 70 in good health. CDR3 region: CSVTQGAGETQYF. DNA of the CDR3: TGCAGCGTTACACAGGGGGCAGGTGAGACCCAGTACTTC.